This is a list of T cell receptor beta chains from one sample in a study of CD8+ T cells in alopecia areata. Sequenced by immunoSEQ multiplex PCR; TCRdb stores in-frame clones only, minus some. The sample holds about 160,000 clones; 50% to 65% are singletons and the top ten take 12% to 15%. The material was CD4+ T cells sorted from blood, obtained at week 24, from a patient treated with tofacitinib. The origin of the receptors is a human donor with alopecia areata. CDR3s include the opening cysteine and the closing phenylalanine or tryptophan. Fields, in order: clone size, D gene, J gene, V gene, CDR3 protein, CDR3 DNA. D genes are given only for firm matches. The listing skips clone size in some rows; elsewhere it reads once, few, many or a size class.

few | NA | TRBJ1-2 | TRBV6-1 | CASSESRSFYGYTF | TGTGCCAGCAGTGAAAGTCGGAGCTTCTATGGCTACACCTTC
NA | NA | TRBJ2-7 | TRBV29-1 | CSVSRVAGGYEQYF | TGCAGCGTTAGCCGGGTGGCGGGCGGCTACGAGCAGTACTTC
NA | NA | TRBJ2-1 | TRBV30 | CAWSVPSDEQFF | TGTGCCTGGAGTGTTCCGAGCGATGAGCAGTTCTTC
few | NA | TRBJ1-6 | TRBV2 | CASSDEGGRRNSPLHF | TGTGCCAGCAGTGATGAGGGGGGCCGTAGGAATTCACCCCTCCACTTT
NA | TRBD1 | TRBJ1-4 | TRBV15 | CATSRTRQGNKGEKLFF | TGTGCCACCAGCAGGACAAGACAGGGTAATAAGGGTGAAAAACTGTTTTTT
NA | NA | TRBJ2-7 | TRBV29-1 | CSVEVHLGLGGEQYF | TGCAGCGTTGAAGTGCATCTGGGTTTAGGTGGCGAGCAGTACTTC
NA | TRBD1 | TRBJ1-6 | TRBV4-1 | CASSAPGQGRSPLHF | TGCGCCAGCAGCGCCCCGGGACAGGGGCGATCACCCCTCCACTTT
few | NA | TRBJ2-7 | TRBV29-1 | CSVDSPTGGYEQYF | TGCAGCGTTGACTCCCCTACCGGTGGGTACGAGCAGTACTTC
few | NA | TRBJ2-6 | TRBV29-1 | CSVGQGNSGANVLTF | TGCAGCGTTGGGCAGGGGAACTCTGGGGCCAACGTCCTGACTTTC
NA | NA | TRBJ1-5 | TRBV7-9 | CASSLSGDQPQHF | TGTGCCAGCAGCTTATCCGGGGATCAGCCCCAGCATTTT
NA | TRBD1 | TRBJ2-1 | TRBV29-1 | CSVHTSGTGAYNEQFF | TGCAGCGTCCACACCTCCGGGACAGGGGCCTACAATGAGCAGTTCTTC
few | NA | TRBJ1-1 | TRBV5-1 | CASSLSVNTEAFF | TGCGCCAGCAGCTTGTCCGTGAACACTGAAGCTTTCTTT
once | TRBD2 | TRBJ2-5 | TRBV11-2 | CASSLHPGSSGKETQYF | TGTGCCAGCAGCCTCCACCCAGGATCTAGCGGGAAAGAGACCCAGTACTTC
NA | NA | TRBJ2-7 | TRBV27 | CASSLPQGEQYF | TGTGCCAGCAGTCTCCCCCAGGGGGAGCAGTACTTC
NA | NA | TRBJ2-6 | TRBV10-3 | CAISESTGANVLTF | TGTGCCATCAGTGAGAGTACCGGGGCCAACGTCCTGACTTTC
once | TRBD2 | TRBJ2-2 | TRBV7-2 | CASSLGLAGYNTGELFF | TGTGCCAGCAGCTTAGGACTAGCGGGTTACAACACCGGGGAGCTGTTTTTT
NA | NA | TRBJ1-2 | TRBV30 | CAWKSQARLGYTF | TGTGCCTGGAAATCTCAGGCGCGGCTTGGCTACACCTTC
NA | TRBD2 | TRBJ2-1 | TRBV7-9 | CASRVGASGGLGPYNEQFF | TGTGCCAGCAGAGTCGGCGCTAGCGGGGGGCTCGGCCCTTACAATGAGCAGTTCTTC
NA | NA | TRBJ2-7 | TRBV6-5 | CASSSTVTGYEQYF | TGTGCCAGCAGCTCTACGGTTACAGGGTACGAGCAGTACTTC
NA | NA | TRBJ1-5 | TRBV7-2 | CASSLDTGTRQPQHF | TGTGCCAGCAGCTTAGACACAGGGACTAGGCAGCCCCAGCATTTT